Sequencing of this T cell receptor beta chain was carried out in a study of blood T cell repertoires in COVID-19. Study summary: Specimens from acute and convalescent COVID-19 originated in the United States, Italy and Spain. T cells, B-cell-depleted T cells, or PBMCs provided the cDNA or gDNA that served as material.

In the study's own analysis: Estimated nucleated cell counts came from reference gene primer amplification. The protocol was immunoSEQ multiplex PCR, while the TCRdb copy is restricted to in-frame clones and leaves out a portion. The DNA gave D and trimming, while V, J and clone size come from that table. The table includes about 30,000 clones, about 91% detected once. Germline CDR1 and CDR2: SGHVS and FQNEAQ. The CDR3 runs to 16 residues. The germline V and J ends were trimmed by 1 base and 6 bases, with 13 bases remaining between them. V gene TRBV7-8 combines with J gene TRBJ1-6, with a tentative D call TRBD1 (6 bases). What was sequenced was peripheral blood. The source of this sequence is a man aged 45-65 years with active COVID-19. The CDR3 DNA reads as TGTGCCAGCAGCTTAGAGTGGACAGCAATTAATTCACCCCTCCACTTT. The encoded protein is CASSLEWTAINSPLHF.